These T cell receptor beta chains were read from a single sample in a study of radiation and T cells in renal cell carcinoma. Measured with immunoSEQ multiplex PCR; TCRdb has only the in-frame clones, and not every one. In the table there are some 110,000 clones, 82% of which are singletons. The material was blood, obtained from a patient whose treatment included radiotherapy and nephrectomy. The receptors were gathered from a woman between 55 and 75 years old with renal cell carcinoma. The conserved cysteine and the conserved F or W are not part of the CDR3 here. Part of the rows lack a size; the others show once, few, many or a class for expanded clones.

V	J	size	CDR3
TRBV6-6	TRBJ2-2	-	ASSYSRTGSGELF
TRBV6-5	TRBJ1-5	once	ASSYLGLNQPQH
TRBV6-5	TRBJ2-7	once	ASKRTGGHYEQY
TRBV5-4	TRBJ2-5	-	ASRPSSGPRETQY
TRBV27	TRBJ2-7	-	ASSLLADSYEQY
TRBV28	TRBJ2-3	-	ASTPSPIQGWADTQY
TRBV25-1	TRBJ2-7	-	ASSEGSGGGYEQY
TRBV19	TRBJ2-7	-	ASSIGRGLEQY
TRBV7-2	TRBJ2-1	-	ASSLRMTSGSYEQF
TRBV6-1	TRBJ2-7	-	ASTPGESDEQY
TRBV6-4	TRBJ2-1	-	ASSRTPYNEQF
TRBV5-5	TRBJ1-3	-	ASSPQGRPGNTIY
TRBV7-2	TRBJ2-4	few	ASSFVGSGDIQY
TRBV6-1	TRBJ2-4	once	ASSEDSPRY
TRBV19	TRBJ1-2	-	ASSIGRGGGYT
TRBV7-6	TRBJ1-1	-	ASSSQQGFNTEAF
TRBV7-2	TRBJ1-5	-	ASSLFNQPQH
TRBV5-1	TRBJ1-1	few	ASSQGAGTEAF
TRBV4-3	TRBJ2-1	few	ASSQLKVPYNEQF
TRBV14	TRBJ1-1	-	ASSQDLGWTGGTEAF
TRBV28	TRBJ2-1	-	ASSPPESVYNEQF
TRBV28	TRBJ1-2	-	ASSLSTAFYGYT
TRBV9	TRBJ1-5	-	ASSPGQGATQPQH
TRBV28	TRBJ1-5	once	ASYRGGNQPQH
TRBV19	TRBJ1-1	-	ASSINRGREAF
TRBV7-7	TRBJ2-3	-	ASSPTLAGGLTDTQY
TRBV5-4	TRBJ2-7	-	ASSLAWRQSEQY
TRBV5-1	TRBJ1-1	-	ASSSQNTEAF
TRBV6-6	TRBJ1-3	once	ASSFGSSGNTIY
TRBV7-9	TRBJ1-1	-	ASSRPPGGTEAF
TRBV9	TRBJ2-1	-	ASSGGPNNEQF
TRBV6-1	TRBJ1-1	-	ASRWTALNTEAF
TRBV30	TRBJ2-3	few	AWSVPGSTSTDTQY
TRBV28	TRBJ1-3	-	ASTGLYRGNTIY
TRBV18	TRBJ2-2	-	ASSPDVDLGELF
TRBV28	TRBJ2-5	-	ASSGGGAEETQY
TRBV19	TRBJ1-5	-	ATGDSLRSPQH
TRBV5-1	TRBJ2-5	-	ASSLWGSQETQY
TRBV6-5	TRBJ1-3	-	ASTSGTTGNTIY
TRBV9	TRBJ2-7	few	ASSSRDNHEQY
TRBV4-2	TRBJ1-2	-	ASSQVGGQGDGYT
TRBV28	TRBJ2-5	-	ASSRDRGSETQY
TRBV6-1	TRBJ2-7	-	ASRGRGGDEQY
TRBV5-1	TRBJ1-1	-	ASSLVASNTEAF
TRBV5-1	TRBJ2-3	once	ASSAGSTDTQY
TRBV4-2	TRBJ2-1	-	ASSPREGYNEQF
TRBV6-6	TRBJ2-1	-	ASSYSSSPLRNEQF
TRBV6-5	TRBJ2-7	-	ASSYSMVPARQY
TRBV7-9	TRBJ1-1	-	ASSLDVTGDLNTEAF
TRBV5-1	TRBJ1-1	-	ASSGSGHPTEAF
TRBV6-1	TRBJ1-3	-	ASSETGNTIY
TRBV2	TRBJ2-1	-	ASSEALAGHNEQF
TRBV28	TRBJ2-1	-	ASSALKGSGLSYNEQF